This T cell receptor (beta chain) was obtained from a study of identical twins. One entry per CDR3 protein, called by TCRdb with MiXCR from the 5' RACE reads. The profile covers hundreds of thousands of distinct CDR3 sequences, with about a fifth appearing a single time and approximately 0.5% taken by the ten largest. The CDR3 length is 15 residues. V lost 1 base, J lost 6 bases, and 6 bases stayed unmatched. CDR1 is SGHTA, CDR2 FQGNSA, per germline. Separately, the same data were catalogued under a study of yellow fever vaccine responses in identical twins.

The sample was CD4+ T cells sorted from blood. This chain links TRBV7-2 with TRBJ2-1; 7 bases agree with TRBD2. This TCR was recovered from a woman under 30 in good health. In DNA form, the CDR3 reads TGTGCCAGCAGCTTAGTCCGGGCGGGAGCCAATGAGCAGTTCTTC. Its translation is CASSLVRAGANEQFF.